This is a list of T cell receptor beta chains from one sample in a study of blood T cells in healthy people across ages. TCRdb re-analysed the 5' RACE reads in MiXCR, keeping a single row per CDR3 protein. In the table there are more than 1 million distinct CDR3 sequences, under 55% of which are singletons. Sequencing was performed on blood. Receptors were obtained from a woman aged 60-75 years in good health. The CDR3 runs from the conserved cysteine through the conserved F or W. D genes are given only for firm matches. Size is omitted from some rows. Given values are once, few, many or a class for expanded clones.

j_gene: TRBJ2-5
v_gene: TRBV12-3/TRBV12-4
abundance: once
d_gene: -
len: 12
CDR3aa: CASGRLIHEQYF
CDR3nt: TGTGCCAGCGGAAGACTAATTCATGAGCAGTACTTC

j_gene: TRBJ2-3
v_gene: TRBV20-1
abundance: few
d_gene: -
len: 13
CDR3aa: CSARDPAVESGYF
CDR3nt: TGCAGTGCTAGAGATCCCGCCGTGGAGTCGGGGTATTTT

j_gene: TRBJ2-3
v_gene: TRBV9
abundance: -
d_gene: TRBD2
len: 16
CDR3aa: CASSEGTSRLADTQYF
CDR3nt: TGTGCCAGCAGCGAGGGGACTAGCAGGTTGGCAGATACGCAGTATTTT

j_gene: TRBJ1-5
v_gene: TRBV6-6
abundance: -
d_gene: TRBD1
len: 16
CDR3aa: CASSYAPWDRVQPQHF
CDR3nt: TGTGCCAGCAGTTACGCCCCATGGGACAGGGTTCAGCCCCAGCATTTT

j_gene: TRBJ2-7
v_gene: TRBV4-1
abundance: -
d_gene: TRBD2
len: 15
CDR3aa: CASSQPSGRSYEQYF
CDR3nt: TGCGCCAGCAGCCAACCTAGCGGGCGTTCCTACGAGCAGTACTTC

j_gene: TRBJ1-2
v_gene: TRBV6-1
abundance: -
d_gene: TRBD1
len: 14
CDR3aa: CASKQDRGLGGYTF
CDR3nt: TGTGCCAGCAAACAGGACAGGGGGCTGGGAGGCTACACCTTC

j_gene: TRBJ2-3
v_gene: TRBV12-3/TRBV12-4
abundance: -
d_gene: -
len: 12
CDR3aa: CASRPMGDTQYF
CDR3nt: TGTGCCAGCAGACCCATGGGAGATACGCAGTATTTT

j_gene: TRBJ2-3
v_gene: TRBV6-5
abundance: -
d_gene: -
len: 14
CDR3aa: CASSGDGATDTQYF
CDR3nt: TGTGCCAGCAGTGGGGATGGGGCTACAGATACGCAGTATTTT

j_gene: TRBJ2-7
v_gene: TRBV6-2/TRBV6-3
abundance: -
d_gene: TRBD1
len: 15
CDR3aa: CASSGLTGLSYEQYF
CDR3nt: TGTGCCAGCAGTGGTCTGACAGGGCTCTCCTACGAGCAGTACTTC

j_gene: TRBJ2-4
v_gene: TRBV7-2
abundance: -
d_gene: -
len: 13
CDR3aa: CASSLKQVGSQYF
CDR3nt: TGTGCCAGCAGCCTCAAACAGGTTGGGTCTCAGTACTTC

j_gene: TRBJ2-1
v_gene: TRBV7-2
abundance: -
d_gene: TRBD2
len: 15
CDR3aa: CASSLARTSESEQFF
CDR3nt: TGTGCCAGCAGCTTAGCCAGGACTAGCGAGAGTGAGCAGTTCTTC

j_gene: TRBJ2-7
v_gene: TRBV29-1
abundance: -
d_gene: TRBD1
len: 16
CDR3aa: CSVEGQGGSLWYEQYF
CDR3nt: TGCAGCGTCGAAGGACAGGGAGGAAGCCTATGGTACGAGCAGTACTTC

j_gene: TRBJ2-3
v_gene: TRBV6-1
abundance: -
d_gene: TRBD2
len: 20
CDR3aa: CASSEERLAGELISTDTQYF
CDR3nt: TGTGCCAGCAGTGAAGAAAGACTAGCGGGAGAGCTTATTTCTACAGATACGCAGTATTTT

j_gene: TRBJ1-1
v_gene: TRBV7-9
abundance: -
d_gene: -
len: 16
CDR3aa: CASSLGAGKTNTEAFF
CDR3nt: TGTGCCAGCAGCTTAGGGGCAGGAAAAACGAACACTGAAGCTTTCTTT

j_gene: TRBJ2-3
v_gene: TRBV11-2
abundance: -
d_gene: -
len: 15
CDR3aa: CASSFRGTSTDTQYF
CDR3nt: TGTGCCAGCAGCTTCAGGGGAACTAGCACAGATACGCAGTATTTT

j_gene: TRBJ2-4
v_gene: TRBV7-2
abundance: -
d_gene: -
len: 19
CDR3aa: CASSLGSFGGARTKNIQYF
CDR3nt: TGTGCCAGCAGCTTAGGGAGTTTTGGGGGCGCGCGAACCAAAAACATTCAGTACTTC

j_gene: TRBJ2-1
v_gene: TRBV7-6
abundance: -
d_gene: TRBD1
len: 17
CDR3aa: CASSLTPRGQAYNEQFF
CDR3nt: TGTGCCAGCAGCCTCACCCCCAGGGGGCAGGCCTACAATGAGCAGTTCTTC

j_gene: TRBJ2-1
v_gene: TRBV7-9
abundance: once
d_gene: TRBD2
len: 19
CDR3aa: CASSPTSGPPELGYNEQFF
CDR3nt: TGTGCCAGCAGCCCGACTAGCGGTCCCCCAGAGTTGGGCTACAATGAGCAGTTCTTC

j_gene: TRBJ2-5
v_gene: TRBV11-2
abundance: -
d_gene: TRBD1
len: 15
CDR3aa: CASSGGQGVVETQYF
CDR3nt: TGTGCCAGCAGCGGGGGACAGGGGGTCGTGGAGACCCAGTACTTC

j_gene: TRBJ2-1
v_gene: TRBV5-6
abundance: -
d_gene: TRBD2
len: 14
CDR3aa: CASRARTRTAEQFF
CDR3nt: TGTGCCAGCAGAGCTAGGACTAGAACGGCTGAGCAGTTCTTC

j_gene: TRBJ2-1
v_gene: TRBV24-1
abundance: once
d_gene: -
len: 14
CDR3aa: CATSDFSNGNEQFF
CDR3nt: TGTGCCACCAGTGATTTCTCGAACGGCAATGAGCAGTTCTTC

j_gene: TRBJ2-5
v_gene: TRBV11-2
abundance: -
d_gene: -
len: 14
CDR3aa: CASSIWGRGETQYF
CDR3nt: TGTGCCAGCAGTATTTGGGGCAGAGGGGAGACCCAGTACTTC

j_gene: TRBJ2-3
v_gene: TRBV24-1
abundance: few
d_gene: -
len: 11
CDR3aa: CATSASDTQYF
CDR3nt: TGTGCCACCAGTGCCTCAGATACGCAGTATTTT

j_gene: TRBJ1-5
v_gene: TRBV6-5
abundance: -
d_gene: -
len: 14
CDR3aa: CASSYSSGREPQHF
CDR3nt: TGTGCCAGCAGTTACTCGTCAGGGAGAGAACCCCAGCATTTT

j_gene: TRBJ1-2
v_gene: TRBV20-1
abundance: few
d_gene: TRBD1
len: 14
CDR3aa: CSAPPGQGYYGYTF
CDR3nt: TGCAGTGCTCCGCCGGGACAGGGGTACTATGGCTACACCTTC

j_gene: TRBJ1-1
v_gene: TRBV10-3
abundance: -
d_gene: -
len: 14
CDR3aa: CAISEEGQSTEAFF
CDR3nt: TGTGCCATCAGTGAGGAGGGTCAGAGCACTGAAGCTTTCTTT

j_gene: TRBJ2-7
v_gene: TRBV20-1
abundance: -
d_gene: TRBD1
len: 14
CDR3aa: CSASTRTGRGEQYF
CDR3nt: TGCAGTGCTAGTACGCGGACAGGCCGGGGTGAGCAGTACTTC

j_gene: TRBJ2-7
v_gene: TRBV27
abundance: -
d_gene: -
len: 13
CDR3aa: CASSFGPMYEQYF
CDR3nt: TGTGCCAGCAGTTTCGGTCCTATGTACGAGCAGTACTTC

j_gene: TRBJ2-5
v_gene: TRBV7-8
abundance: -
d_gene: -
len: 15
CDR3aa: CASSTRTDLQETQYF
CDR3nt: TGTGCCAGCAGCACCCGGACCGACCTCCAAGAGACCCAGTACTTC

j_gene: TRBJ2-5
v_gene: TRBV24-1
abundance: -
d_gene: -
len: 14
CDR3aa: CATSDWDVQETQYF
CDR3nt: TGTGCCACCAGTGACTGGGATGTACAAGAGACCCAGTACTTC

j_gene: TRBJ2-7
v_gene: TRBV27
abundance: -
d_gene: TRBD2
len: 15
CDR3aa: CASSLVAGAYNEQYF
CDR3nt: TGTGCCAGCAGTTTAGTAGCGGGAGCCTACAATGAGCAGTACTTC

j_gene: TRBJ1-2
v_gene: TRBV28
abundance: -
d_gene: TRBD1
len: 15
CDR3aa: CASSNRQGAGYGYTF
CDR3nt: TGTGCCAGCAGTAATCGACAGGGGGCTGGGTATGGCTACACCTTC

j_gene: TRBJ2-7
v_gene: TRBV9
abundance: -
d_gene: TRBD1
len: 16
CDR3aa: CASSVGTGRLIYEQYF
CDR3nt: TGTGCCAGCAGCGTAGGGACAGGGCGCTTAATCTACGAGCAGTACTTC

j_gene: TRBJ2-1
v_gene: TRBV18
abundance: few
d_gene: TRBD2
len: 17
CDR3aa: CASSPRTSGRTYNEQFF
CDR3nt: TGTGCCAGCTCACCACGGACTAGCGGGAGAACCTACAATGAGCAGTTCTTC

j_gene: TRBJ2-3
v_gene: TRBV20-1
abundance: -
d_gene: -
len: 15
CDR3aa: CSARVGGKSTDTQYF
CDR3nt: TGCAGTGCTAGAGTAGGGGGAAAAAGCACAGATACGCAGTATTTT

j_gene: TRBJ2-3
v_gene: TRBV7-3
abundance: -
d_gene: -
len: 15
CDR3aa: CASSLRGGDTDTQYF
CDR3nt: TGTGCCAGCAGTCTACGCGGCGGGGATACAGATACGCAGTATTTT

j_gene: TRBJ1-1
v_gene: TRBV19
abundance: -
d_gene: TRBD1
len: 14
CDR3aa: CASSAGDRGTEAFF
CDR3nt: TGTGCCAGTAGTGCCGGAGACAGGGGCACTGAAGCTTTCTTT

j_gene: TRBJ2-1
v_gene: TRBV3-1
abundance: -
d_gene: TRBD2
len: 17
CDR3aa: CASSRPGLAGPSWEQFF
CDR3nt: TGTGCCAGCAGCCGGCCGGGACTAGCGGGACCTTCTTGGGAGCAGTTCTTC

j_gene: TRBJ2-6
v_gene: TRBV4-1
abundance: -
d_gene: -
len: 15
CDR3aa: CASSHGLSGANVLTF
CDR3nt: TGCGCCAGCAGCCATGGCTTGAGTGGGGCCAACGTCCTGACTTTC

j_gene: TRBJ1-4
v_gene: TRBV7-2
abundance: -
d_gene: -
len: 17
CDR3aa: CASSPGTERTTNEKLFF
CDR3nt: TGTGCCAGCAGCCCCGGGACCGAACGCACAACTAATGAAAAACTGTTTTTT

j_gene: TRBJ2-1
v_gene: TRBV5-1
abundance: -
d_gene: TRBD2
len: 15
CDR3aa: CASSFRLADYNEQFF
CDR3nt: TGCGCCAGCAGCTTCAGACTAGCGGACTACAATGAGCAGTTCTTC

j_gene: TRBJ2-1
v_gene: TRBV6-2/TRBV6-3
abundance: -
d_gene: -
len: 15
CDR3aa: CASSYGKTLSNEQFF
CDR3nt: TGTGCCAGCAGTTATGGGAAGACTCTCTCGAATGAGCAGTTCTTC

j_gene: TRBJ2-3
v_gene: TRBV28
abundance: few
d_gene: TRBD1
len: 14
CDR3aa: CASRPRSLTGTQYF
CDR3nt: TGTGCCAGCAGACCCAGGTCCTTGACAGGGACGCAGTATTTT

j_gene: TRBJ2-1
v_gene: TRBV7-2
abundance: -
d_gene: -
len: 16
CDR3aa: CASSLLVSQVGETQFF
CDR3nt: TGTGCCAGCAGCTTACTAGTCAGTCAAGTTGGGGAGACCCAGTTCTTC

j_gene: TRBJ2-2
v_gene: TRBV5-1
abundance: few
d_gene: -
len: 14
CDR3aa: CASSFEGPTGELFF
CDR3nt: TGCGCCAGCAGCTTCGAGGGGCCCACCGGGGAGCTGTTTTTT

j_gene: TRBJ2-7
v_gene: TRBV18
abundance: -
d_gene: -
len: 13
CDR3aa: CANSPVGTYEQYF
CDR3nt: TGTGCCAACTCACCAGTAGGAACCTACGAGCAGTACTTC

j_gene: TRBJ2-5
v_gene: TRBV18
abundance: many
d_gene: TRBD2
len: 16
CDR3aa: CASSPRSSGLQETQYF
CDR3nt: TGTGCCAGCTCACCACGGTCTAGCGGGCTCCAAGAGACCCAGTACTTC

j_gene: TRBJ1-6
v_gene: TRBV12-3/TRBV12-4
abundance: -
d_gene: TRBD1
len: 14
CDR3aa: CASRDRVYDSPLHF
CDR3nt: TGTGCCAGCAGGGACAGGGTCTATGATTCACCCCTCCACTTT

j_gene: TRBJ1-1
v_gene: TRBV6-1
abundance: -
d_gene: TRBD1
len: 13
CDR3aa: CASGQGVNTEAFF
CDR3nt: TGTGCCAGCGGACAGGGGGTGAACACTGAAGCTTTCTTT

j_gene: TRBJ2-5
v_gene: TRBV7-2
abundance: few
d_gene: TRBD1
len: 15
CDR3aa: CASSPRTGEMETQYF
CDR3nt: TGTGCCAGCAGCCCCCGGACAGGGGAAATGGAGACCCAGTACTTC

j_gene: TRBJ2-3
v_gene: TRBV15
abundance: few
d_gene: TRBD2
len: 19
CDR3aa: CATSRVRGLAGGGTDTQYF
CDR3nt: TGTGCCACCAGCAGAGTCAGGGGACTAGCGGGAGGTGGAACAGATACGCAGTATTTT

j_gene: TRBJ2-1
v_gene: TRBV3-1
abundance: few
d_gene: TRBD1
len: 14
CDR3aa: CASSQGDRGNEQFF
CDR3nt: TGTGCCAGCAGCCAAGGGGACAGGGGGAATGAGCAGTTCTTC

j_gene: TRBJ2-3
v_gene: TRBV4-1
abundance: -
d_gene: TRBD2
len: 17
CDR3aa: CASSQPSAGAGADTQYF
CDR3nt: TGCGCCAGCAGCCAACCCTCAGCGGGAGCGGGGGCAGATACGCAGTATTTT

j_gene: TRBJ2-1
v_gene: TRBV11-2
abundance: few
d_gene: TRBD2
len: 18
CDR3aa: CASSLWGGLAGGSNEQFF
CDR3nt: TGTGCCAGCAGCCTCTGGGGGGGTCTAGCGGGAGGGTCCAATGAGCAGTTCTTC

j_gene: TRBJ1-2
v_gene: TRBV7-2
abundance: many
d_gene: -
len: 14
CDR3aa: CASSSRTATYGYTF
CDR3nt: TGTGCCAGCAGCTCCCGGACGGCTACCTATGGCTACACCTTC

j_gene: TRBJ1-2
v_gene: TRBV20-1
abundance: -
d_gene: -
len: 15
CDR3aa: CSADPGPEGFDGYTF
CDR3nt: TGCAGTGCTGACCCCGGCCCGGAAGGATTCGATGGCTACACCTTC

j_gene: TRBJ2-7
v_gene: TRBV3-1
abundance: -
d_gene: -
len: 16
CDR3aa: CASSQDSFGRSYEQYF
CDR3nt: TGTGCCAGCAGCCAAGATTCATTCGGGAGATCCTACGAGCAGTACTTC

j_gene: TRBJ2-1
v_gene: TRBV25-1
abundance: -
d_gene: -
len: 11
CDR3aa: CASQGRRGEFF
CDR3nt: TGTGCCTCCCAGGGGCGGAGGGGGGAGTTCTTC

j_gene: TRBJ2-1
v_gene: TRBV15
abundance: -
d_gene: -
len: 15
CDR3aa: CATSRDRRTYNEQFF
CDR3nt: TGTGCCACCAGCAGAGATCGGAGAACCTACAATGAGCAGTTCTTC

j_gene: TRBJ2-5
v_gene: TRBV10-3
abundance: once
d_gene: TRBD2
len: 13
CDR3aa: CAISKGLAETQYF
CDR3nt: TGTGCCATCAGTAAAGGACTAGCGGAGACCCAGTACTTC